This TCR beta chain was retrieved from a study of CD8 T cells in Susac syndrome (dated by TCRdb to about 2019). As for the study more broadly: Among the sequenced Susac syndrome patients, more than five had clinically active disease and about eight were in clinical remission. At the time of blood withdrawal, Susac syndrome patients were either therapy-naive, taking corticosteroids (with some also receiving IVIg), or on IVIg alone. The study used repertoire sequencing to test whether antigen drove CD8+ T cell activation and differentiation in Susac syndrome. The study compared CD8+ T cell repertoire clonality among 12 healthy donors, approximately 14 Susac syndrome patients and some 16 multiple sclerosis patients. Findings and caveats that apply to the study as a whole: The number of individuals in the TCR sequencing and HLA analysis was acknowledged as relatively small. Clonal expansion was observed in Susac syndrome CD8+ repertoires, with the highest expansion in CD8+ TEMRA cells and greater expansion in clinically active than in remitting patients. In the total CD8+ and CD8+ TEMRA repertoires, approximately 16 and five Susac-specific public clones, respectively, were identified.

High-throughput TCR beta sequencing profiled peripheral blood CD8+ and CD4+ T cells from healthy donors, Susac syndrome patients and multiple sclerosis patients. The Susac syndrome patients fulfilled recently defined diagnostic criteria for definite or probable disease. Bulk CD8+ and CD4+ T cells were purified magnetically by negative isolation, whereas CD8+ TEMRA cells were enriched by FACS. Blood was collected in EDTA tubes and processed within 24 hours, with PBMCs isolated through density gradient centrifugation. PBMCs intended for TCR sequencing were frozen in liquid nitrogen and were later thawed in a 37 degrees C water bath. The sorted or isolated CD4+, CD8+ and CD8+ TEMRA cells had a purity of 90% or higher. Notes on this clonotype: The target of this receptor is not known. Base quality data are lacking; no much larger clone is found one base away.

RNA was extracted using the RNeasy kit, and about 0.5 to 1 microgram was reverse transcribed with random hexamers. TCR beta CDR3 regions were amplified with the immunoSEQ multiplex PCR assay covering 54 Vbeta and 13 Jbeta segments. Bias from PCR amplification was corrected by using a synthetic template baseline for primer optimization and for computational correction. As for the original processing: Only productive sequences were kept, with reads annotated to V, D and J genes according to IMGT and analyzed in immunoSEQ Analyzer. Clonality was computed as one minus Shannon entropy normalized by log2 of the number of productive unique sequences. Public and private clones were assessed among the 100 most prevalent clones of each patient and control. Clones were defined as Susac-specific if absent from the healthy and MS cohorts, from roughly 1,100 published viral clones and from other ImmuneACCESS disease sequences. TCRdb trimmed public reads at Q25 via fastp, called clones via MiXCR and kept in-frame beta chains. Rows with one shared CDR3 protein collapse into an entry with the most common genes and DNA. The V and J calls were not made by the authors but by TCRdb's processing. Within this sample are about 84,000 distinct CDR3 sequences, with roughly 95% of them counted one time only. The ten largest clones capture around 0.43% of the sample.

The TCR was taken from a human donor with Susac syndrome. The sample consisted of CD8+ T cells from PBMCs.

The DNA sequence is as follows: TGCAGTGCCACACAAGGACTAGCAATTGAGCAGTTCTTC. This yields the protein CSATQGLAIEQFF. The V and J genes are TRBV20-1 and TRBJ2-1; TRBD2 aligns with 8 central bases. V is cut back by 6 bases and J by 9 bases, with 10 bases in the junction unmatched. CDR1 and CDR2 are drawn from the germline V gene (reference sequence): DFQATT, SNEGSKA. There are 13 amino acids in the CDR3, from cysteine to phenylalanine inclusive. CDR3 DNA is the only sequence kept; it has 39 bases, read in frame from the first base.